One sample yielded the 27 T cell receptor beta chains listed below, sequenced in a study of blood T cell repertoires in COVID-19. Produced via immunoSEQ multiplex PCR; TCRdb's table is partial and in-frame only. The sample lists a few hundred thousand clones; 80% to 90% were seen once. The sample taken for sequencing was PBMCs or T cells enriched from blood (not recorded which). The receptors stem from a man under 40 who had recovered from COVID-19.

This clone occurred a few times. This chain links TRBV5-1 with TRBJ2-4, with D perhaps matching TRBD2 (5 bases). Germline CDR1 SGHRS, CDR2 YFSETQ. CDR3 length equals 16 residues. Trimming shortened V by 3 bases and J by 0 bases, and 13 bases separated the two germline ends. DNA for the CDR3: TGCGCCAGCAGCTCTGGACTCCCCCTAGCCAAAAACATTCAGTACTTC. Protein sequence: CASSSGLPLAKNIQYF.

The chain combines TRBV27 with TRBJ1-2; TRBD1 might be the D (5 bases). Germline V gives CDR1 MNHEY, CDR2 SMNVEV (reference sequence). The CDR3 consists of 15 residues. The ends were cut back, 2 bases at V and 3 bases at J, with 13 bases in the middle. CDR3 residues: CASSLGPGTDYGYTF. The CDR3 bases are TGTGCCAGCAGTTTAGGTCCGGGGACTGACTATGGCTACACCTTC.

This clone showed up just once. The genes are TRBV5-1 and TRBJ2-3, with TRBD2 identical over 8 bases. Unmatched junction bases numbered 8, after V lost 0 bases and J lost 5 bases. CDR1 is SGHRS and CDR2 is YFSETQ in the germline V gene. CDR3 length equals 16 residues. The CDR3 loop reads CASSLAPGGGGDTQYF. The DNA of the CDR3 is TGCGCCAGCAGCTTGGCCCCCGGGGGGGGCGGAGATACGCAGTATTTT.

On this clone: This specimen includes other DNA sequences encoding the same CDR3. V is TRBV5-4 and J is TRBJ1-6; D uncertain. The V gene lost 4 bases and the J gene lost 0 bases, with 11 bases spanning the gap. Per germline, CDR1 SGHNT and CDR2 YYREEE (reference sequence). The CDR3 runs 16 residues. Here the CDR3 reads CASSPGGSSYNSPLHF. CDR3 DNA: TGTGCCAGCAGCCCGGGAGGGAGCTCCTATAATTCACCCCTCCACTTT.

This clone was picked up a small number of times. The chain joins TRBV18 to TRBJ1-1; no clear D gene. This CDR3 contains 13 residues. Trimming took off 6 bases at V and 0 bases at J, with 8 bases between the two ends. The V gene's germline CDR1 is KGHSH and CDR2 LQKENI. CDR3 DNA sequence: TGTGCCAGCTCCACAGATTTGAACACTGAAGCTTTCTTT. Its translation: CASSTDLNTEAFF.

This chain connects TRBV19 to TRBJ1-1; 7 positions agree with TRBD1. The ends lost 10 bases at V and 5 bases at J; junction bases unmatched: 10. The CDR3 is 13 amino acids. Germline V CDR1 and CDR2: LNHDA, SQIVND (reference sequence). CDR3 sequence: CATLWAGGTEAFF. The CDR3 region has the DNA TGTGCCACTCTCTGGGCAGGGGGGACTGAAGCTTTCTTT.

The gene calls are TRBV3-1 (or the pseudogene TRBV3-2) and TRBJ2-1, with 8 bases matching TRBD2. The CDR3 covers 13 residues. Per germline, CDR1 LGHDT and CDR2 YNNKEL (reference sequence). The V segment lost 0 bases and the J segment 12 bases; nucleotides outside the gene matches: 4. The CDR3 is CASSQERTSGQFF. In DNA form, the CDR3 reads TGTGCCAGCAGCCAAGAAAGAACTAGCGGGCAGTTCTTC.

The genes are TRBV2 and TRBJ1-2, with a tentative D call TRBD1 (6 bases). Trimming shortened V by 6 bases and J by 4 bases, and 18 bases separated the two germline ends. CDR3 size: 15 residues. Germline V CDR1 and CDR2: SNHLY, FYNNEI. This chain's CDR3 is CASSSRPQGLYGYTF. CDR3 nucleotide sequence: TGTGCCAGCAGCTCGAGGCCACAGGGCCTCTATGGCTACACCTTC. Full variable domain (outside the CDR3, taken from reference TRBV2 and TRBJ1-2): EPEVTQTPSHQVTQMGQEVILRCVPISNHLYFYWYRQILGQKVEFLVSFYNNEISEKSEIFDDQFSVERPDGSNFTLKIRSTKLEDSAMYFCASSSRPQGLYGYTFGSGTRLTVV.

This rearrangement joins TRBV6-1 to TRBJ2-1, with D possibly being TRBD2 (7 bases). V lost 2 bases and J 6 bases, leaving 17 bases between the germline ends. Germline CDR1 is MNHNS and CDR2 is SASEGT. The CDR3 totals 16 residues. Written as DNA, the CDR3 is TGTGCCAGCAGTGAACACGGGGGGCGAGGGAGCAATGAGCAGTTCTTC. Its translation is CASSEHGGRGSNEQFF.

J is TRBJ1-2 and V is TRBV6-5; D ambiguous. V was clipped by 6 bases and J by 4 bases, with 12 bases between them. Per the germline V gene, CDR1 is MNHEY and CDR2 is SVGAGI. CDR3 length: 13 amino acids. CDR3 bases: TGTGCCAGCAGCGGGTCTGGCATCTATGGCTACACCTTC. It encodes CASSGSGIYGYTF.

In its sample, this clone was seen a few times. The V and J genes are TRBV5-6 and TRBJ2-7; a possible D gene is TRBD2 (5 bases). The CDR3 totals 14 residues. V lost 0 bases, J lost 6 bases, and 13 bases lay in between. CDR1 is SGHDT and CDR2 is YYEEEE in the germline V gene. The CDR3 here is CASSLVGRFSEQYF. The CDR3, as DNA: TGTGCCAGCAGCTTGGTAGGGAGATTCTCCGAGCAGTACTTC. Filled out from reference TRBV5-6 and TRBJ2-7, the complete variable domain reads DAGVTQSPTHLIKTRGQQVTLRCSPKSGHDTVSWYQQALGQGPQFIFQYYEEEERQRGNFPDRFSGHQFPNYSSELNVNALLLGDSALYLCASSLVGRFSEQYFGPGTRLTVT.

CDR3 nucleotides: TGTGCCAGCAGCCAATTAGCAAGCAATGAGCAGTTCTTC. Protein product: CASSQLASNEQFF. The chain recombines TRBV3-1 (or the pseudogene TRBV3-2) with TRBJ2-1; D not resolved. This CDR3 contains 13 residues. Germline CDR1 reads LGHDT; CDR2 reads YNNKEL (reference sequence). Trimming removed 2 bases at V and 6 bases at J, with 8 bases between.

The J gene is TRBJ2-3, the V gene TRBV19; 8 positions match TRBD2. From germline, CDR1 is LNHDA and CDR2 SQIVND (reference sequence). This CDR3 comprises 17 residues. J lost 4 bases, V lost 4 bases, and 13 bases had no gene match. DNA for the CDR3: TGTGCCAGTAGTAGGACTAGGCGGGGGGCCACCCCAGATACGCAGTATTTT. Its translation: CASSRTRRGATPDTQYF. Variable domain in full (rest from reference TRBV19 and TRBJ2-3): DGGITQSPKYLFRKEGQNVTLSCEQNLNHDAMYWYRQDPGQGLRLIYYSQIVNDFQKGDIAEGYSVSREKKESFPLTVTSAQKNPTAFYLCASSRTRRGATPDTQYFGPGTRLTVL.

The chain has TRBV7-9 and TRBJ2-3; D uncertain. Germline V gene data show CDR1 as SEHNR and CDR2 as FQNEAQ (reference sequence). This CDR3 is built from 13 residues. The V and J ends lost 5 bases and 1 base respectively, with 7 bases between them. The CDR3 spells CASSPVGTDTQYF. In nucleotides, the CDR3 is TGTGCCAGCAGCCCTGTTGGCACAGATACGCAGTATTTT.

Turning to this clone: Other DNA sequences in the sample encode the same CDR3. CDR3 bases: TGTGCCAGCAGCTTAGGTCAGGGCTATGGCTACACCTTC. Translation: CASSLGQGYGYTF. The chain uses TRBV7-2 and TRBJ1-2, with D perhaps TRBD1 (5 bases). The CDR3 loop spans 13 amino acids. Germline V gives CDR1 SGHTA, CDR2 FQGNSA. V lost 1 base and J 4 bases, leaving 7 bases between the germline ends.

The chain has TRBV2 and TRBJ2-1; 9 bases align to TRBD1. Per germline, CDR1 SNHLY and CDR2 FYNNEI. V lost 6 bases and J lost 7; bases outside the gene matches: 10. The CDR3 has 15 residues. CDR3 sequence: CASRAGQGLLNEQFF. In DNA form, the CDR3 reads TGTGCCAGCAGGGCGGGACAGGGTCTGTTGAATGAGCAGTTCTTC.

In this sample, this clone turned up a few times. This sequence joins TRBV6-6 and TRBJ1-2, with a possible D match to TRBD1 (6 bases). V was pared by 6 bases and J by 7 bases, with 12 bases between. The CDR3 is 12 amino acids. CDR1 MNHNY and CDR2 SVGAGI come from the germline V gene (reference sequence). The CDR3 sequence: CASRDSLFGYTF. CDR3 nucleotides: TGTGCCAGCAGGGACAGCCTCTTTGGCTACACCTTC.

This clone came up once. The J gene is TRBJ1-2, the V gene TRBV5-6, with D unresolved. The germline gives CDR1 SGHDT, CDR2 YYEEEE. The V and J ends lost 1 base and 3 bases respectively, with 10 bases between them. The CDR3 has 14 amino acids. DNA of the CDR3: TGTGCCAGCAGCTTGCTACAGTCGTACTATGGCTACACCTTC. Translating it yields CASSLLQSYYGYTF.

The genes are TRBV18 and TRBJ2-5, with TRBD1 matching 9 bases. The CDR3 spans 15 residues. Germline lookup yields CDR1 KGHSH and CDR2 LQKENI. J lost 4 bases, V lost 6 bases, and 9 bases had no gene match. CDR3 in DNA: TGTGCCAGCTCCCAAGGACAGGGGAAGTTAGAGACCCAGTACTTC. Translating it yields CASSQGQGKLETQYF.

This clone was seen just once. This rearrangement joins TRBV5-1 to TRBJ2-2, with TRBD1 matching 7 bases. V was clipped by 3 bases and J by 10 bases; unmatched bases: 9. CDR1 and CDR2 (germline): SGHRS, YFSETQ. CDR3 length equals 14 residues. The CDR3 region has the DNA TGCGCCAGCAGCTCCCAAAAAGGACAGGCGGAGCTGTTTTTT. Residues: CASSSQKGQAELFF.

Written as DNA, the CDR3 is TGTGCCTGGAGTGTCGGCGGCAGCAATGAGCAGTTCTTC. Translating it yields CAWSVGGSNEQFF. The chain couples TRBV30 to TRBJ2-1; D is uncertain. V was trimmed by 0 bases and J by 6 bases, leaving 9 bases between them. Germline loops: CDR1 GTSNPN, CDR2 SVGIG (reference sequence). This CDR3 is built from 13 residues.

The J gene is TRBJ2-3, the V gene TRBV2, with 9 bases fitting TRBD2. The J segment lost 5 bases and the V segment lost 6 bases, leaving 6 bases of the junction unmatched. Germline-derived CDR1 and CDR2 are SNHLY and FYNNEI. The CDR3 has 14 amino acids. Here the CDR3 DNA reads TGTGCCAGCAGGGTGGCGCGGGGGGGAGATACGCAGTATTTT. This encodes CASRVARGGDTQYF.

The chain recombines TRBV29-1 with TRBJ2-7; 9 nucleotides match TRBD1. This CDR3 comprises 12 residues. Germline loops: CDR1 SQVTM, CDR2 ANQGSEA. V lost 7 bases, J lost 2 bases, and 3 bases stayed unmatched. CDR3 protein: CSAGQGTYEQYF. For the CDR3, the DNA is TGCAGCGCAGGACAGGGGACCTACGAGCAGTACTTC.

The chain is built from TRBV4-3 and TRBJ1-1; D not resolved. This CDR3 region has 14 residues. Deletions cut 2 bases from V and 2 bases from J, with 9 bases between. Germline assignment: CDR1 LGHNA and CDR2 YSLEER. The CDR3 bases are TGCGCCAGCAGCCAAATCGAGGGAAACACTGAAGCTTTCTTT. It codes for CASSQIEGNTEAFF.

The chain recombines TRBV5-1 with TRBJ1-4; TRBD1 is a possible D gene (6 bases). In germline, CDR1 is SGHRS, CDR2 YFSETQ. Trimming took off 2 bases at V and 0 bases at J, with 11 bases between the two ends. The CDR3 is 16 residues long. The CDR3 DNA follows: TGCGCCAGCAGCTTTACAGGGCCCGCAACTAATGAAAAACTGTTTTTT. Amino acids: CASSFTGPATNEKLFF.

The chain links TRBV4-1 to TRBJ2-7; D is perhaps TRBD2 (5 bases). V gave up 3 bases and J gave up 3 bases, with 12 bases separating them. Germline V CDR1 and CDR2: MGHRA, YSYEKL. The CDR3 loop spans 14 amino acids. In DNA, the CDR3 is TGCGCCAGCAGCCAGAAGAACGGGGTCTACGAGCAGTACTTC. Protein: CASSQKNGVYEQYF.

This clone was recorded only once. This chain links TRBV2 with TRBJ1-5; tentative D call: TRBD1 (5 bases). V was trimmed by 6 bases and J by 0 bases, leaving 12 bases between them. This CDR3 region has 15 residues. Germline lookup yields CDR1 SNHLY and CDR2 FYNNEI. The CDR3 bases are TGTGCCAGCAGCGCGACAGTTTATAGCAATCAGCCCCAGCATTTT. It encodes CASSATVYSNQPQHF.